The 9 T cell receptor beta chains below come from one sample, sequenced in a study of early T cells in non-severe SARS-CoV-2 infection. MiXCR was run by TCRdb on the 5' RACE reads, yielding one entry per CDR3 protein. The profile covers 60,000 to 75,000 distinct CDR3 sequences, with about an eighth appearing a single time and approximately 5% taken by the ten largest. The source was whole blood, collected at baseline. All receptors come from an adult who was a healthcare worker with PCR-confirmed SARS-CoV-2 infection or an uninfected control (not recorded which).

In this sample, this clonotype turned up a few times. The chain employs TRBV7-9 and TRBJ2-7; 10 nucleotides agree with TRBD1. The CDR3 extends over 14 amino acids. The V and J ends lost 5 bases and 5 bases, in that order; junction bases with no gene match: 6. CDR1 is SEHNR and CDR2 is FQNEAQ in the germline V gene (reference sequence). The CDR3 loop reads CASSPGTGVNEQYF. Written as DNA, the CDR3 is TGTGCCAGCAGCCCCGGGACAGGGGTCAACGAGCAGTACTTC. The complete variable domain, with remaining parts taken from reference TRBV7-9 and TRBJ2-7, reads DTGVSQNPRHKITKRGQNVTFRCDPISEHNRLYWYRQTLGQGPEFLTYFQNEAQLEKSRLLSDRFSAERPKGSFSTLEIQRTEQGDSAMYLCASSPGTGVNEQYFGPGTRLTVT.

In this sample, this clonotype turned up many times. The genes are TRBV20-1 and TRBJ1-2; D perhaps matches TRBD1 (6 bases). Germline CDR1 and CDR2: DFQATT and SNEGSKA (reference sequence). The CDR3 is 14 residues long. Between the trimmed V and J ends, which lost 0 bases and 11 bases, there was a span of 19 bases. Here the CDR3 reads CSARDPGGYPIYTF. The CDR3 DNA reads TGCAGTGCTAGAGACCCCGGGGGCTACCCCATTTACACCTTC.

This rearrangement joins TRBV29-1 to TRBJ1-5; 8 nucleotides line up with TRBD1. The CDR3 is 14 amino acids. V was clipped by 6 bases and J by 2 bases; unmatched bases: 6. Germline values: CDR1 SQVTM, CDR2 ANQGSEA. The CDR3 region has the DNA TGCAGCGTGACCACGGACAGGGGCAATCAGCCCCAGCATTTT. Translated, it gives CSVTTDRGNQPQHF.

The V gene is TRBV24-1, the J gene TRBJ1-1; D remains ambiguous. Germline V gene data show CDR1 as KGHDR and CDR2 as SFDVKD. The V and J ends lost 2 bases and 13 bases respectively, with 19 bases between them. This CDR3 has 14 residues. CDR3 protein: CATSDSATEWSVFF. The DNA of the CDR3 is TGTGCCACCAGTGATTCCGCCACGGAATGGTCAGTTTTCTTT.

The chain couples TRBV29-1 to TRBJ2-3; no clear D gene. The CDR3 length is 13 residues. V gave up 4 bases and J gave up 0 bases, with 8 bases separating them. Germline CDR1 reads SQVTM; CDR2 reads ANQGSEA. CDR3 loop: CSVARLSTDTQYF. The CDR3 DNA sequence: TGCAGCGTTGCCCGGCTGAGCACAGATACGCAGTATTTT.

This clonotype was recorded many times. V usage is TRBV7-8 and J usage is TRBJ2-7; 8 nucleotides match TRBD1. CDR3 length equals 15 residues. Germline trimming cut 6 bases from V and 0 bases from J; bases unmatched to any gene: 7. Germline V gene lookup returns CDR1 SGHVS and CDR2 FQNEAQ. This CDR3 reads CASRKDRASSYEQYF. In DNA form, the CDR3 reads TGTGCCAGCAGAAAGGACAGGGCGAGCTCCTACGAGCAGTACTTC.

This clonotype was counted ten times or more. This sequence joins TRBV7-6 and TRBJ2-3; D ambiguous. Germline lookup yields CDR1 SGHVS and CDR2 FNYEAQ. The CDR3 runs 16 residues. Between the trimmed V and J ends, which lost 5 bases and 2 bases, there was a span of 17 bases. CDR3 loop: CASSPKTETPTDTQYF. CDR3 coding DNA: TGTGCCAGCAGCCCCAAGACGGAAACCCCCACAGATACGCAGTATTTT.

Only a few counts were recorded for this clonotype. The chain employs TRBV4-1 and TRBJ2-3; 13 bases agree with TRBD2. Germline V gene lookup returns CDR1 MGHRA and CDR2 YSYEKL. Trimming at V came to 2 bases and at J to 4 bases, leaving 3 bases not matched to a gene. The CDR3 loop spans 16 amino acids. The CDR3: CASSQWTSGRPDTQYF. In DNA, the CDR3 is TGCGCCAGCAGCCAATGGACTAGCGGGAGACCAGATACGCAGTATTTT.

This clonotype was picked up many times. The rearrangement links TRBV4-2 to TRBJ1-6; D not certain. The CDR3 totals 12 residues. The ends were cut back, 3 bases at V and 7 bases at J, with 4 bases in the middle. Germline CDR1 LGHNA, CDR2 YNFKEQ. The CDR3 loop reads CASSHRNSPLHF. In DNA form, the CDR3 reads TGTGCCAGCAGCCACAGGAATTCACCCCTCCACTTT.